Presented here are 31 T cell receptor beta chains from one specimen sequenced in a study of blood T cell repertoires in COVID-19. The assay was immunoSEQ multiplex PCR, and TCRdb's table has in-frame clones only and misses some. The data show 300,000 to 350,000 clones, approximately 87% seen once. Sequencing was performed on peripheral blood. These receptors all come from a woman under 40 with COVID-19, enrolled during active disease.

This chain connects TRBV2 to TRBJ2-2; TRBD2 matches at 13 bases. Germline values: CDR1 SNHLY, CDR2 FYNNEI. J was trimmed by 7 bases and V by 5 bases; bases with no gene match: 4. The CDR3 sequence is 15 residues long. The CDR3 here is CASSRLAGGYGELFF. The CDR3 nucleotides read TGTGCCAGCAGTCGACTAGCGGGAGGCTACGGGGAGCTGTTTTTT.

The table lists this clone with many counts. The V gene is TRBV6-5, the J gene TRBJ2-6; no reliable D call. The CDR3 spans 15 residues. V lost 6 bases and J lost 0, with 9 bases in between. Germline V CDR1 and CDR2: MNHEY, SVGAGI. CDR3 in DNA: TGTGCCAGCAGCGAGGATAGCTCTGGGGCCAACGTCCTGACTTTC. Translation gives CASSEDSSGANVLTF.

The J gene is TRBJ2-3, the V gene TRBV5-4, with D tentatively TRBD2 (6 bases). CDR3 length: 15 amino acids. Germline loops: CDR1 SGHNT, CDR2 YYREEE (reference sequence). V was clipped by 4 bases and J by 1 base, with 13 bases between them. The CDR3 sequence: CASSPPGDGTDTQYF. The DNA for the CDR3 is TGTGCCAGCAGCCCGCCGGGGGACGGCACAGATACGCAGTATTTT.

This clone appeared once. The V and J genes are TRBV5-4 and TRBJ2-2, with a weak D call TRBD2 (6 bases). V lost 0 bases and J 1 base, leaving 13 bases between the germline ends. The CDR3 covers 17 residues. The V gene's germline CDR1 is SGHNT and CDR2 YYREEE (reference sequence). The CDR3 nucleotides read TGTGCCAGCAGCTTGGGGGGCGGGGCTGGGAACACCGGGGAGCTGTTTTTT. Encoded protein: CASSLGGGAGNTGELFF. Drawing the rest from reference TRBV5-4 and TRBJ2-2, the complete variable domain is ETGVTQSPTHLIKTRGQQVTLRCSSQSGHNTVSWYQQALGQGPQFIFQYYREEENGRGNFPPRFSGLQFPNYSSELNVNALELDDSALYLCASSLGGGAGNTGELFFGEGSRLTVL.

This clone appeared a few times. The gene calls are TRBV28 and TRBJ1-1; D is perhaps TRBD1 (6 bases). V lost 8 bases and J 10 bases, leaving 17 bases between the germline ends. The CDR3 extends over 12 amino acids. Germline V gene lookup returns CDR1 MDHEN and CDR2 SYDVKM. CDR3 coding DNA: TGTGCCAGCTTCCTTCCAGGGGTTGCAGCTTTCTTT. It yields the protein CASFLPGVAAFF.

This chain joins TRBV5-6 and TRBJ1-2; D call uncertain. Germline V lookup: CDR1 SGHDT, CDR2 YYEEEE. The length of the CDR3 is 17 residues. Between the trimmed V and J ends, which lost 4 bases and 3 bases, there was a span of 22 bases. CDR3 protein: CASSNRDVGRSDYGYTF. CDR3 DNA sequence: TGTGCCAGCAGCAACCGGGATGTCGGCAGGTCGGACTATGGCTACACCTTC.

V usage is TRBV2 and J usage is TRBJ2-7; D possibly corresponds to TRBD2 (6 bases). V gave up 3 bases and J gave up 6 bases, with 21 bases separating them. This CDR3 is built from 16 residues. CDR1 and CDR2 (germline): SNHLY, FYNNEI. The CDR3 DNA sequence: TGTGCCAGCAGTGAGATGGGGACCCGCGGGACGGCCGAGCAGTACTTC. Translation gives CASSEMGTRGTAEQYF.

The rearrangement links TRBV27 to TRBJ2-7; TRBD2 is a possible D gene (6 bases). V was cut by 7 bases and J by 2 bases, with 18 bases left in between. The CDR3 covers 15 residues. The germline gives CDR1 MNHEY, CDR2 SMNVEV (reference sequence). The CDR3 DNA sequence: TGTGCCAGCACCCCCGGGGCAGGACTACCCTACGAGCAGTACTTC. It encodes CASTPGAGLPYEQYF.

The chain combines TRBV18 with TRBJ2-7, with TRBD1 as a possible D gene (6 bases). Trimming removed 3 bases at V and 0 bases at J, with 15 bases between. This CDR3 contains 16 residues. Germline-derived CDR1 and CDR2 are KGHSH and LQKENI. CDR3 nucleotides: TGTGCCAGCTCACCCGGACAGCCCCTGAGCTCCTACGAGCAGTACTTC. Translating it yields CASSPGQPLSSYEQYF.

The gene calls are TRBV5-6 and TRBJ1-5; 8 bases agree with TRBD1. Looked up from germline, CDR1 is SGHDT and CDR2 is YYEEEE. The V segment lost 3 bases and the J segment 0 bases; nucleotides outside the gene matches: 11. The CDR3 is 18 residues long. The CDR3 DNA is TGTGCCAGCAGCTCCACCTTCAGACAGGGGACTAGCAATCAGCCCCAGCATTTT. Translation gives CASSSTFRQGTSNQPQHF.

The genes are TRBV6-6 and TRBJ2-7; a weak D match, TRBD1 (6 bases). Germline values: CDR1 MNHNY, CDR2 SVGAGI (reference sequence). The CDR3 length is 14 residues. The V gene lost 2 bases and the J gene lost 7 bases, with 15 bases spanning the gap. CDR3 protein: CASSYTITGIEQYF. The CDR3 DNA reads as TGTGCCAGCAGTTACACCATAACAGGGATTGAGCAGTACTTC.

CDR3: CAWSVLGTVGEKLFF. CDR3 nucleotides: TGTGCCTGGAGTGTACTCGGGACAGTCGGTGAAAAACTGTTTTTT. The chain combines TRBV30 with TRBJ1-4, with 7 positions matching TRBD1. V trimming: 0 bases; J trimming: 7 bases; junction bases outside the gene matches: 8. Looked up from germline, CDR1 is GTSNPN and CDR2 is SVGIG (reference sequence). The CDR3 runs to 15 residues. Full variable domain (rest looked up from reference TRBV30 and TRBJ1-4): SQTIHQWPATLVQPVGSPLSLECTVEGTSNPNLYWYRQAAGRGLQLLFYSVGIGQISSEVPQNLSASRPQDRQFILSSKKLLLSDSGFYLCAWSVLGTVGEKLFFGSGTQLSVL.

This chain joins TRBV9 and TRBJ1-1, with a weak D call TRBD1 (6 bases). CDR1 is SGDLS, CDR2 YYNGEE, per germline. The CDR3 has 15 amino acids. Trimming shortened V by 5 bases and J by 2 bases, and 16 bases separated the two germline ends. The CDR3, as DNA: TGTGCCAGCAGGAACCTGGACAGCGTAAACACTGAAGCTTTCTTT. Residues: CASRNLDSVNTEAFF.

The rearrangement uses TRBV19 and TRBJ2-5, with D possibly being TRBD2 (5 bases). CDR3 size: 15 residues. Per the germline V gene, CDR1 is LNHDA and CDR2 is SQIVND (reference sequence). Deletions cut 3 bases from V and 5 bases from J, with 16 bases between. The CDR3 DNA reads TGTGCCAGTAGTATTCAGAATCTCCCGGGGGAGACCCAGTACTTC. Protein product: CASSIQNLPGETQYF.

Details on this clone: At one boundary the junction diverges from the germline segment, which might be a read error. This chain uses TRBV4-1 with TRBJ2-1; D unclear. The length of the CDR3 is 12 residues. From germline, CDR1 is MGHRA and CDR2 YSYEKL. Here the CDR3 reads CASSTSSNEQFF. DNA of the CDR3: TGCGCCAGCAGTACATCCTCCAATGAGCAGTTCTTC.

V usage is TRBV3-1 (or the pseudogene TRBV3-2) and J usage is TRBJ2-7, with 11 bases identical to TRBD2. The germline V gene encodes CDR1 LGHDT and CDR2 YNNKEL (reference sequence). This CDR3 is 13 amino acids long. Trimming at V came to 8 bases and at J to 0 bases, leaving 0 bases not matched to a gene. The DNA for the CDR3 is TGTGCCAGCGGGACTAGCGGCTCCTACGAGCAGTACTTC. It codes for CASGTSGSYEQYF.

This clone showed up just once. The J gene is TRBJ2-1, the V gene TRBV11-2; TRBD2 aligns across 10 bases. V lost 2 bases to trimming and J lost 4 bases; unmatched junction nucleotides: 8. The CDR3 is 17 residues long. Germline V CDR1 and CDR2: SGHAT, FQNNGV. The CDR3 sequence is CASSLPARLAGYNEQFF. The CDR3 bases are TGTGCCAGCAGCTTACCGGCTCGACTAGCGGGTTACAATGAGCAGTTCTTC.

The chain links TRBV10-3 to TRBJ2-7; 11 bases fit TRBD2. Germline lookup yields CDR1 ENHRY and CDR2 SYGVKD. V lost 7 bases, J lost 5 bases, and 7 bases stayed unmatched. The CDR3 extends over 14 amino acids. The DNA of the CDR3 is TGTGCCATCAAAACCGGACTAGCGGGCGACGAGCAGTACTTC. Protein sequence: CAIKTGLAGDEQYF.

The chain joins TRBV11-2 to TRBJ2-2; 10 bases are a match to TRBD1. CDR1 is SGHAT and CDR2 is FQNNGV in the germline V gene. The J segment lost 7 bases and the V segment lost 5 bases, leaving 10 bases of the junction unmatched. The CDR3 is 16 amino acids. The CDR3 nucleotides read TGTGCCAGCAGCCCGAGGAGGACAGGGGGAATCGGGGAGCTGTTTTTT. Translating it yields CASSPRRTGGIGELFF.

The V and J genes are TRBV5-4 and TRBJ2-1; D is possibly TRBD2 (6 bases). The CDR3 has 16 amino acids. The V gene lost 6 bases and the J gene lost 0 bases, with 16 bases spanning the gap. In germline, CDR1 is SGHNT, CDR2 YYREEE (reference sequence). Written as DNA, the CDR3 is TGTGCCAGCAACCCCCCCGGCGGGATCTCCTACAATGAGCAGTTCTTC. Its protein product is CASNPPGGISYNEQFF.

This clone has at least ten counts. The chain uses TRBV5-1 and TRBJ1-1; D gene ambiguous. Germline V gene sequence: CDR1 SGHRS, CDR2 YFSETQ. V was shortened by 0 bases and J by 2 bases, with 17 bases between the two germline ends. The CDR3 totals 17 residues. The CDR3 coding sequence is TGCGCCAGCAGCTTGGGGGTCATGAGGGCCCTCAACACTGAAGCTTTCTTT. This sequence encodes CASSLGVMRALNTEAFF.

This clone came up a few times. V usage is TRBV6-6 and J usage is TRBJ1-5; the D gene is possibly TRBD1 (5 bases). Germline V gene sequence: CDR1 MNHNY, CDR2 SVGAGI (reference sequence). The CDR3 is 13 residues long. V lost 4 bases, J lost 2 bases, and 6 bases lay in between. The DNA of the CDR3 is TGTGCCAGCAGTTTACAGGGCAATCAGCCCCAGCATTTT. Translated, it gives CASSLQGNQPQHF.

The V gene is TRBV11-2, the J gene TRBJ2-7; 13 bases agree with TRBD2. V lost 5 bases and J lost 4; bases outside the gene matches: 5. The CDR3 is 15 residues long. In germline, CDR1 is SGHAT, CDR2 FQNNGV. CDR3 nucleotide sequence: TGTGCCAGCAGCATTGGGACTAGCGGGATATACGAGCAGTACTTC. Translating it yields CASSIGTSGIYEQYF.

V is TRBV28 and J is TRBJ1-1; D not certain. Germline CDR1 and CDR2: MDHEN and SYDVKM. V lost 3 bases and J lost 4, with 9 bases in between. The length of the CDR3 is 13 residues. The CDR3: CASSLARSTEAFF. The CDR3, as DNA: TGTGCCAGCAGTTTGGCCCGGAGCACTGAAGCTTTCTTT.

This clone was found a few times. The V and J genes are TRBV5-6 and TRBJ1-4, with D uncertain. The ends were cut back, 4 bases at V and 0 bases at J, with 16 bases in the middle. Germline V lookup: CDR1 SGHDT, CDR2 YYEEEE. CDR3 length: 17 amino acids. The CDR3 bases are TGTGCCAGCAGCCTCGGACCGGAGGGCGCAACTAATGAAAAACTGTTTTTT. Amino acid sequence: CASSLGPEGATNEKLFF.

J is TRBJ1-1 and V is TRBV7-2, with 10 nucleotides matching TRBD1. V was clipped by 4 bases and J by 3 bases; unmatched bases: 5. The CDR3 has 15 amino acids. The germline CDR1 and CDR2 sequences are SGHTA and FQGNSA. CDR3 amino acids: CASSSRQGAYTEAFF. CDR3 DNA sequence: TGTGCCAGCAGCTCCCGACAGGGGGCGTACACTGAAGCTTTCTTT.

The chain couples TRBV4-1 to TRBJ1-2; 7 nucleotides agree with TRBD1. V was pared by 1 base and J by 4 bases, with 6 bases of the junction left unmatched. Per the germline V gene, CDR1 is MGHRA and CDR2 is YSYEKL. The CDR3 runs 15 residues. The CDR3 DNA reads TGCGCCAGCAGCCAAGCGACAGGGAGCCTCTATGGCTACACCTTC. Encoded protein: CASSQATGSLYGYTF.

The rearrangement links TRBV6-1 to TRBJ1-5, with D possibly matching TRBD1 (5 bases). Germline V CDR1 and CDR2: MNHNS, SASEGT. Trimming took 2 bases from V and 0 from J, leaving 8 bases between them. This CDR3 region has 15 residues. The CDR3 protein is CASSELGHSNQPQHF. The CDR3, as DNA: TGTGCCAGCAGTGAATTGGGGCATAGCAATCAGCCCCAGCATTTT.

A remark on this clone: Other nucleotide sequences in the sample specify the same CDR3. J is TRBJ2-7 and V is TRBV29-1; TRBD1 agrees at 10 bases. V lost 4 bases and J lost 0; bases outside the gene matches: 0. This CDR3 is 13 amino acids long. The germline CDR1 and CDR2 sequences are SQVTM and ANQGSEA. For the CDR3, the DNA is TGCAGCGTTGGGACAGGGGGCTCCTACGAGCAGTACTTC. It specifies CSVGTGGSYEQYF.

The chain joins TRBV11-2 to TRBJ2-7, with D possibly matching TRBD1 (6 bases). Trimming left V 4 bases short and J 4 bases short, with 20 bases between. In germline, CDR1 is SGHAT, CDR2 FQNNGV. The CDR3 sequence is 16 residues long. The CDR3, as DNA: TGTGCCAGCAGCTCGCCCCGACAGGTGCTTGAGTACGAGCAGTACTTC. It codes for CASSSPRQVLEYEQYF. Supplemented by reference TRBV11-2 and TRBJ2-7, the full variable domain reads EAGVAQSPRYKIIEKRQSVAFWCNPISGHATLYWYQQILGQGPKLLIQFQNNGVVDDSQLPKDRFSAERLKGVDSTLKIQPAKLEDSAVYLCASSSPRQVLEYEQYFGPGTRLTVT.

This clone was seen once. This chain joins TRBV9 and TRBJ1-2, with 7 positions matching TRBD1. CDR1 is SGDLS, CDR2 YYNGEE, per germline. Trimming at V came to 0 bases and at J to 2 bases, leaving 4 bases not matched to a gene. CDR3 length: 15 amino acids. CDR3 coding DNA: TGTGCCAGCAGCGTAGACGGGACAGACAACTATGGCTACACCTTC. Its translation: CASSVDGTDNYGYTF.